This T cell receptor beta chain was found in a study of OX40 agonist ivuxolimab in advanced cancers. Study-wide context: Earlier treatment with anti-PD-1, anti-PD-L1 or anti-CTLA-4 was permitted, and 30% to 40% had received some.

Profiled with immunoSEQ multiplex PCR; TCRdb holds only in-frame clones, not every one. The sample shows 80,000 to 100,000 clones, 94% of them seen only once. V shed 3 bases and J shed 5 bases, with 7 bases lying between them. The CDR3 totals 13 residues. CDR1 and CDR2 from the germline V gene are MNHEY and SMNVEV (reference sequence). The J gene is TRBJ2-2, the V gene TRBV27; either TRBD1 or TRBD2 may supply D (5 bases each). This TCR was sampled from an adult with an advanced solid tumor such as melanoma, head and neck, liver or kidney cancer. Sequenced material: CD4+ or CD8+ T cells sorted from blood, taken in a trial of the OX40 agonist ivuxolimab. CDR3 nucleotides: TGTGCCAGCAGTTTTTGGGGGACCGGGGAGCTGTTTTTT. Its translation is CASSFWGTGELFF.